The next 10 T cell receptor beta chains were all read from a single sample in a study of blood T cell repertoires in COVID-19. Assay: immunoSEQ multiplex PCR; the TCRdb copy retains only in-frame clones and omits some. The sample has roughly 110,000 clones, around 89% seen once. The material sequenced was peripheral blood. All receptors come from a human donor with acute or convalescent COVID-19. The donor label of this sample is uncertain.

The chain couples TRBV11-3 to TRBJ2-1, with 9 bases aligning to TRBD2. CDR1 and CDR2 (germline): SGHNT, YENEEA. CDR3 length: 15 amino acids. V lost 5 bases and J lost 3; bases outside the gene matches: 5. The CDR3 sequence: CASSRGGGDYNEQFF. For the CDR3, the DNA is TGTGCCAGCAGCCGGGGCGGGGGGGACTACAATGAGCAGTTCTTC. The full variable domain, in which reference TRBV11-3 and TRBJ2-1 provide the parts outside the CDR3, is EAGVVQSPRYKIIEKKQPVAFWCNPISGHNTLYWYLQNLGQGPELLIRYENEEAVDDSQLPKDRFSAERLKGVDSTLKIQPAELGDSAVYLCASSRGGGDYNEQFFGPGTRLTVL.

J is TRBJ1-2 and V is TRBV30; TRBD1 matches at 8 bases. The CDR3 is 16 residues long. CDR1 is GTSNPN, CDR2 SVGIG, per germline (reference sequence). V was pared by 0 bases and J by 4 bases, with 10 bases of the junction left unmatched. CDR3 protein: CAWSVRGQGSLYGYTF. CDR3 nucleotide sequence: TGTGCCTGGAGTGTACGTGGACAGGGCTCCCTCTATGGCTACACCTTC.

The gene calls are TRBV13 and TRBJ2-5; 8 bases agree with TRBD2. CDR3 length equals 14 residues. The ends lost 4 bases at V and 1 base at J; junction bases unmatched: 2. Germline CDR1 reads PRHDT; CDR2 reads FYEKMQ (reference sequence). The CDR3 spells CASSSGTSQETQYF. CDR3 DNA sequence: TGTGCCAGCAGCTCCGGGACTAGCCAAGAGACCCAGTACTTC.

This clone was counted once. The chain has TRBV7-3 and TRBJ1-1, with D possibly being TRBD1 (6 bases). Germline loops: CDR1 SGHTA, CDR2 FQGTGA. Trimming took off 2 bases at V and 5 bases at J, with 12 bases between the two ends. The CDR3 consists of 14 residues. CDR3 bases: TGTGCCAGCAGCTTAGAGGGGGTCGTGACTGAAGCTTTCTTT. Its protein is CASSLEGVVTEAFF.

The genes are TRBV6-5 and TRBJ2-7, with a tentative D call TRBD2 (5 bases). Trimming left V 5 bases short and J 5 bases short, with 13 bases between. CDR3 length equals 13 residues. CDR1 and CDR2 from the germline V gene are MNHEY and SVGAGI. The CDR3 sequence is CASSSRGLDEQYF. CDR3 coding DNA: TGTGCCAGCAGTAGTCGGGGTTTGGACGAGCAGTACTTC.

This clone was observed a few times. The CDR3 nucleotides are TGTGCCAGCAGCGTAGAGGGGTGGACCTACAATGAGCAGTTCTTC. The encoded protein is CASSVEGWTYNEQFF. The chain has TRBV9 and TRBJ2-1; weak D call: TRBD1 (5 bases). The CDR3 loop spans 15 amino acids. V lost 0 bases and J lost 2, with 9 bases in between. In germline, CDR1 is SGDLS, CDR2 YYNGEE.

Only one count was recorded for this clone. This chain uses TRBV5-1 with TRBJ2-1, with D possibly matching TRBD1 (6 bases). Germline CDR1 is SGHRS and CDR2 is YFSETQ. The V end lost 4 bases, the J end lost 0 bases, and 11 bases lay between the germline ends. The CDR3 loop spans 15 amino acids. The CDR3 nucleotides are TGCGCCAGCAGCGCCCAGACAGGCTCCTACAATGAGCAGTTCTTC. Protein product: CASSAQTGSYNEQFF.

This clone has a single count. This chain uses TRBV19 with TRBJ1-1; D might be TRBD1 (6 bases). Germline CDR1 LNHDA, CDR2 SQIVND (reference sequence). V lost 4 bases and J 2 bases, leaving 8 bases between the germline ends. This CDR3 has 13 amino acids. CDR3 bases: TGTGCCAGTAGTAAGGACAGAAACACTGAAGCTTTCTTT. This translates into CASSKDRNTEAFF. The full variable domain, its missing parts supplied by reference TRBV19 and TRBJ1-1, is DGGITQSPKYLFRKEGQNVTLSCEQNLNHDAMYWYRQDPGQGLRLIYYSQIVNDFQKGDIAEGYSVSREKKESFPLTVTSAQKNPTAFYLCASSKDRNTEAFFGQGTRLTVV.

The chain is built from TRBV19 and TRBJ1-2, with 8 bases aligning to TRBD1. This CDR3 has 14 amino acids. Germline V gene sequence: CDR1 LNHDA, CDR2 SQIVND (reference sequence). V dropped 3 bases and J dropped 7; count of bases not matched to a gene: 7. For the CDR3, the DNA is TGTGCCAGTAGTATTTCAGGGGGCGCGAGTGGCTACACCTTC. This codes for CASSISGGASGYTF.

The chain combines TRBV18 with TRBJ1-5; D remains unclear. Germline-derived CDR1 and CDR2 are KGHSH and LQKENI. This CDR3 has 13 residues. V was clipped by 3 bases and J by 1 base, with 4 bases between them. The CDR3 is CASSPGSNQPQHF. The CDR3 DNA reads TGTGCCAGCTCACCCGGGAGCAATCAGCCCCAGCATTTT.